The 28 T cell receptor beta chains in this list originate from one sample, sequenced in a study of blood T cell repertoires in COVID-19. Here immunoSEQ multiplex PCR was the method, and the copy in TCRdb shows in-frame clones only, minus some. The repertoire has about 66,000 clones, around 83% of them found once; the top ten carry 6.9%. Sequencing was done on a sample of peripheral blood. The receptors here all came from a man aged 50 or older with active COVID-19.

The rearrangement uses TRBV11-2 and TRBJ2-2; D ambiguous. Trimming took off 5 bases at V and 3 bases at J, with 13 bases between the two ends. Per the germline V gene, CDR1 is SGHAT and CDR2 is FQNNGV. CDR3 size: 15 residues. In nucleotides, the CDR3 is TGTGCCAGCAGCCGTACAGAATTTCACACCGGGGAGCTGTTTTTT. It specifies CASSRTEFHTGELFF.

The V and J genes are TRBV6-5 and TRBJ1-5; 7 bases align to TRBD1. J lost 5 bases, V lost 5 bases, and 6 bases had no gene match. The CDR3 covers 14 residues. Germline CDR1 is MNHEY and CDR2 is SVGAGI. CDR3 nucleotide sequence: TGTGCCAGCAGTCTGAGACAGGGTGATCAGCCCCAGCATTTT. The encoded protein is CASSLRQGDQPQHF.

The chain combines TRBV7-9 with TRBJ2-5; possible D gene TRBD1, 6 bases. This CDR3 is 14 amino acids long. Per germline, CDR1 SEHNR and CDR2 FQNEAQ (reference sequence). V lost 5 bases and J lost 7, with 17 bases in between. The CDR3 protein is CASSQGPFQVTQYF. The CDR3, as DNA: TGTGCCAGCAGCCAGGGGCCATTTCAGGTGACCCAGTACTTC. Together with reference TRBV7-9 and TRBJ2-5, the CDR3 gives the full variable domain: DTGVSQNPRHKITKRGQNVTFRCDPISEHNRLYWYRQTLGQGPEFLTYFQNEAQLEKSRLLSDRFSAERPKGSFSTLEIQRTEQGDSAMYLCASSQGPFQVTQYFGPGTRLLVL.

The rearrangement uses TRBV7-9 and TRBJ1-4; TRBD1 might be the D (5 bases). V was clipped by 3 bases and J by 6 bases, with 14 bases between them. CDR3 length: 15 amino acids. Germline lookup yields CDR1 SEHNR and CDR2 FQNEAQ (reference sequence). The CDR3 is CASSLAMGRDEKLFF. In nucleotides, the CDR3 is TGTGCCAGCAGCTTGGCTATGGGGCGAGATGAAAAACTGTTTTTT.

This clone occurred many times. V gene TRBV7-9 combines with J gene TRBJ1-1; D is ambiguous. CDR3 length: 13 amino acids. Trimming removed 0 bases from V and 3 bases from J, with 5 bases in between. Germline assignment: CDR1 SEHNR and CDR2 FQNEAQ (reference sequence). CDR3 loop: CASSLAQDTEAFF. The CDR3 nucleotides are TGTGCCAGCAGCTTAGCCCAGGACACTGAAGCTTTCTTT.

The V call is TRBV5-1, the J call TRBJ2-2; D gene ambiguous. V lost 3 bases to trimming and J lost 6 bases, with 9 bases between them. This CDR3 has 13 residues. The germline V gene has CDR1 SGHRS and CDR2 YFSETQ. CDR3 loop: CASSWAPSGELFF. CDR3 bases: TGCGCCAGCAGCTGGGCGCCCTCCGGGGAGCTGTTTTTT. The complete variable domain, with remaining parts taken from reference TRBV5-1 and TRBJ2-2, reads KAGVTQTPRYLIKTRGQQVTLSCSPISGHRSVSWYQQTPGQGLQFLFEYFSETQRNKGNFPGRFSGRQFSNSRSEMNVSTLELGDSALYLCASSWAPSGELFFGEGSRLTVL.

The J gene is TRBJ2-7, the V gene TRBV5-1, with 7 bases lining up with TRBD1. V lost 0 bases to trimming and J lost 3 bases; unmatched junction nucleotides: 3. This CDR3 is 14 amino acids long. Per germline, CDR1 SGHRS and CDR2 YFSETQ. CDR3 protein: CASSLGQGSYEQYV. DNA for the CDR3: TGCGCCAGCAGCTTGGGACAGGGAAGCTACGAGCAGTACGTC.

This clone was detected only a few times. V and J are TRBV6-5 and TRBJ1-4, with 8 nucleotides matching TRBD1. There are 15 residues in the CDR3. Trimming cost V 5 bases and J 8 bases; bases outside gene matches: 10. Germline V gene lookup returns CDR1 MNHEY and CDR2 SVGAGI. The CDR3 DNA sequence: TGTGCCAGCAGTCCGCAGGGGGCGTCTCGGGAAAAACTGTTTTTT. Its translation: CASSPQGASREKLFF.

The gene calls are TRBV4-1 and TRBJ2-1; D might be TRBD2 (5 bases). Trimming took off 3 bases at V and 0 bases at J, with 12 bases between the two ends. This CDR3 is 16 amino acids long. Germline V CDR1 and CDR2: MGHRA, YSYEKL. CDR3 nucleotide sequence: TGCGCCAGCAGCCAGGACTCCCGGAGCTCCTACAATGAGCAGTTCTTC. Amino acid sequence: CASSQDSRSSYNEQFF.

This clone was detected a few times. The V call is TRBV18, the J call TRBJ1-1; a possible D gene is TRBD1 (6 bases). Trimming removed 3 bases at V and 1 base at J, with 9 bases between. The CDR3 contains 14 residues. Germline CDR1 and CDR2: KGHSH and LQKENI. The CDR3 loop is CASSPAGANTEAFF. The CDR3, as DNA: TGTGCCAGCTCACCCGCAGGGGCGAACACTGAAGCTTTCTTT.

The chain employs TRBV4-1 and TRBJ1-5, with D perhaps matching TRBD1 (5 bases). Germline CDR1 MGHRA, CDR2 YSYEKL. CDR3 length: 15 residues. Deletions cut 0 bases from V and 5 bases from J, with 11 bases between. DNA for the CDR3: TGCGCCAGCAGCCAAGATTTGGCAGGGCATCAGCCCCAGCATTTT. Translated, it gives CASSQDLAGHQPQHF.

V and J are TRBV19 and TRBJ2-6; the match to TRBD1 covers 12 bases. The CDR3 runs to 17 residues. V gave up 5 bases and J gave up 1 base; unmatched junction bases: 3. Germline CDR1 and CDR2: LNHDA and SQIVND (reference sequence). CDR3 sequence: CASSRGQGASGANVLTF. For the CDR3, the DNA is TGTGCCAGTAGTCGGGGACAGGGGGCTTCTGGGGCCAACGTCCTGACTTTC. Using reference TRBV19 and TRBJ2-6 for the parts outside the CDR3, the full variable domain is DGGITQSPKYLFRKEGQNVTLSCEQNLNHDAMYWYRQDPGQGLRLIYYSQIVNDFQKGDIAEGYSVSREKKESFPLTVTSAQKNPTAFYLCASSRGQGASGANVLTFGAGSRLTVL.

Turning to this clone: The junction departs from the called germline gene at one end, perhaps through a read error. The chain combines TRBV11-3 with TRBJ2-1; no definite D call. Germline lookup yields CDR1 SGHNT and CDR2 YENEEA. This CDR3 contains 13 residues. CDR3 region: CASSLGLLTELFF. The CDR3 DNA follows: TGTGCCAGCAGCTTAGGACTTCTAACGGAGCTGTTCTTC.

This clone appeared a few times. This chain joins TRBV18 and TRBJ2-5; no firm D call. The length of the CDR3 is 18 residues. Trimming took off 0 bases at V and 1 base at J, with 18 bases between the two ends. Germline CDR1 and CDR2: KGHSH and LQKENI. CDR3 region: CASSPPRFSSAAQETQYF. As DNA, the CDR3 is TGTGCCAGCTCACCACCGAGATTTAGTTCTGCGGCCCAAGAGACCCAGTACTTC.

This clone was seen only a few times. The chain carries TRBV4-1 and TRBJ2-2, with TRBD2 matching over 8 bases. J gave up 9 bases and V 4 bases, and 7 bases lay outside the gene matches. CDR1 is MGHRA and CDR2 is YSYEKL in the germline V gene. The CDR3 runs to 14 residues. The CDR3 here is CASSPALAGRELFF. DNA of the CDR3: TGCGCCAGCAGCCCGGCGCTAGCGGGTCGGGAGCTGTTTTTT.

The genes are TRBV7-8 and TRBJ1-1; TRBD1 might be the D (5 bases). This CDR3 spans 13 amino acids. Trimming left V 5 bases short and J 2 bases short, with 9 bases between. Germline values: CDR1 SGHVS, CDR2 FQNEAQ. Written as DNA, the CDR3 is TGTGCCAGCAGCCTCGACAGAAACACTGAAGCTTTCTTT. Its protein is CASSLDRNTEAFF.

This clone showed up just once. The chain employs TRBV18 and TRBJ2-3, with 8 bases aligning to TRBD2. The junction had 11 bases not matched to a gene; V was cut back by 5 bases and J by 4 bases. The CDR3 totals 16 residues. Per the germline V gene, CDR1 is KGHSH and CDR2 is LQKENI. The CDR3 bases are TGTGCCAGCTCAGCTACGAGCGGGAGAAGATCAGATACGCAGTATTTT. Amino acids: CASSATSGRRSDTQYF.

V usage is TRBV29-1 and J usage is TRBJ2-5; 8 bases match TRBD1. The length of the CDR3 is 15 residues. CDR1 and CDR2 from the germline V gene are SQVTM and ANQGSEA. Trimming at V came to 4 bases and at J to 4 bases, leaving 11 bases not matched to a gene. CDR3 residues: CSVVSGQGMRETQYF. CDR3 nucleotide sequence: TGCAGCGTTGTGAGTGGACAGGGAATGCGAGAGACCCAGTACTTC.

The chain joins TRBV7-2 to TRBJ1-6; D is possibly TRBD1 (6 bases). V was cut by 1 base and J by 5 bases, with 15 bases left in between. Germline V gene data show CDR1 as SGHTA and CDR2 as FQGNSA. This CDR3 has 17 residues. CDR3: CASSLVGRGLNNSPLHF. CDR3 nucleotides: TGTGCCAGCAGCTTAGTTGGCAGGGGCCTCAATAATTCACCCCTCCACTTT. The whole variable domain, remainder taken from reference TRBV7-2 and TRBJ1-6, is GAGVSQSPSNKVTEKGKDVELRCDPISGHTALYWYRQSLGQGLEFLIYFQGNSAPDKSGLPSDRFSAERTGGSVSTLTIQRTQQEDSAVYLCASSLVGRGLNNSPLHFGNGTRLTVT.

The V gene is TRBV7-8, the J gene TRBJ1-1, with 10 bases that match TRBD1. V lost 5 bases to trimming and J lost 1 base; unmatched junction nucleotides: 13. CDR3 length: 18 residues. CDR1 and CDR2 from the germline V gene are SGHVS and FQNEAQ. CDR3 nucleotide sequence: TGTGCCAGCAGCCCTACAGAGACAGGGGGCTTTAGGAACACTGAAGCTTTCTTT. Its protein product is CASSPTETGGFRNTEAFF.

This rearrangement joins TRBV9 to TRBJ2-7, with 8 positions matching TRBD2. Germline assignment: CDR1 SGDLS and CDR2 YYNGEE. The V and J ends lost 4 bases and 4 bases, in that order; junction bases with no gene match: 7. This CDR3 comprises 14 residues. This chain's CDR3 is CASSPSVAGYEQYV. The CDR3 bases are TGTGCCAGCAGCCCCAGCGTAGCGGGGTACGAGCAGTACGTC.

V is TRBV21-1 and J is TRBJ2-3; TRBD1 is the table's D call, not checked against the DNA. TRBV21-1 is recorded as a pseudogene. The CDR3 is made up of 17 amino acids. CDR3 DNA sequence: TGTGCCAGCAGCAAAACGGGATTTACCGGGACACCAAATACGCAGTATTTT. Protein sequence: CASSKTGFTGTPNTQYF.

The J gene is TRBJ2-1, the V gene TRBV10-3, with a weak D call TRBD2 (6 bases). The length of the CDR3 is 15 residues. Trimming took 5 bases from V and 7 from J, leaving 18 bases between them. Germline CDR1 ENHRY, CDR2 SYGVKD. Here the CDR3 DNA reads TGTGCCATCAGTCAACTAGCCGGGGCCGATAATGAGCAGTTCTTC. Encoded protein: CAISQLAGADNEQFF.

The rearrangement uses TRBV2 and TRBJ2-5; possible D gene TRBD2, 6 bases. Deletions cut 6 bases from V and 2 bases from J, with 13 bases between. Germline V gene data show CDR1 as SNHLY and CDR2 as FYNNEI. CDR3 length equals 14 residues. The CDR3 nucleotides are TGTGCCAGCAGCCCGAATGGGGGGCAAGAGACCCAGTACTTC. This encodes CASSPNGGQETQYF.

The gene calls are TRBV19 and TRBJ1-6; D is uncertain. The V gene's germline CDR1 is LNHDA and CDR2 SQIVND (reference sequence). CDR3 length: 16 residues. V was trimmed by 5 bases and J by 7 bases, leaving 18 bases between them. This CDR3 reads CASSALFRGRNSPLHF. CDR3 sequence (DNA): TGTGCCAGTAGTGCCCTGTTTAGAGGCCGGAATTCACCCCTCCACTTT.

The J gene is TRBJ2-7, the V gene TRBV11-2; D is ambiguous. Looked up from germline, CDR1 is SGHAT and CDR2 is FQNNGV. This CDR3 is built from 13 residues. Trimming cost V 6 bases and J 6 bases, with 15 bases left between them. The CDR3 spells CASSDIKSVEQYF. DNA of the CDR3: TGTGCCAGCAGTGACATAAAGAGTGTCGAGCAGTACTTC.

This clone was counted only a few times. The rearrangement uses TRBV9 and TRBJ1-4; 9 positions match TRBD1. V lost 3 bases and J lost 6; bases outside the gene matches: 6. This CDR3 region has 15 residues. The germline V gene encodes CDR1 SGDLS and CDR2 YYNGEE. The CDR3 sequence is CASSEQGARHEKLFF. The CDR3 DNA is TGTGCCAGCAGCGAACAGGGGGCTCGGCATGAAAAACTGTTTTTT.

The rearrangement joins TRBV4-1 to TRBJ1-3; 7 bases line up with TRBD1. The germline CDR1 and CDR2 sequences are MGHRA and YSYEKL. The V segment lost 4 bases and the J segment 0 bases; nucleotides outside the gene matches: 9. This CDR3 spans 17 amino acids. CDR3 amino acids: CASSPRTGRYSGNTIYF. The CDR3 DNA sequence: TGCGCCAGCAGCCCTAGGACAGGCCGATACTCTGGAAACACCATATATTTT.